Following are 28 T cell receptor beta chains from one sample sequenced in a study of beta chain features in type 1 diabetes. Sequencing targeted expressed TCRB transcripts, as all isolated RNA had been reverse transcribed. The data were produced by immunoSEQ multiplex PCR, yet TCRdb's version contains in-frame clones alone and is incomplete. In the table there are about 340,000 clones, 8% of which are singletons. Material: central memory CD4+ T cells from blood. These receptors all come from a woman aged 18 to 35 in good health.

This clone was observed a few times. This chain links TRBV28 with TRBJ2-5, with 7 bases identical to TRBD1. The CDR3 spans 14 residues. CDR1 and CDR2 from the germline V gene are MDHEN and SYDVKM. V lost 5 bases and J lost 2; bases outside the gene matches: 5. The CDR3 is CASSRGQSQETQYF. The CDR3 DNA sequence: TGTGCCAGCAGTCGGGGACAGTCACAAGAGACCCAGTACTTC.

The table lists this clone with a few counts. The chain combines TRBV7-2 with TRBJ2-6; possibly TRBD1 or TRBD2 for D (5 bases each). Germline V CDR1 and CDR2: SGHTA, FQGNSA. This CDR3 is 19 amino acids long. V shed 4 bases and J shed 3 bases, with 22 bases lying between them. The CDR3 DNA is TGTGCCAGCAGCTCTGGGTTGGGACCAGAAGCGCGTGGGGCCAACGTCCTGACTTTC. As protein: CASSSGLGPEARGANVLTF.

The V and J genes are TRBV18 and TRBJ2-1, with 9 bases identical to TRBD2. The CDR3 spans 15 residues. V dropped 6 bases and J dropped 10; count of bases not matched to a gene: 13. Germline V lookup: CDR1 KGHSH, CDR2 LQKENI. Here the CDR3 reads CASSPMGLALGEQFF. In DNA form, the CDR3 reads TGTGCCAGCTCGCCTATGGGACTAGCTTTGGGCGAGCAGTTCTTC.

The table lists this clone with a few counts. Here the CDR3 DNA reads TGTGCCACCAGCAGAGGGACAGGGGGCAACTATGGCTACACCTTC. As protein: CATSRGTGGNYGYTF. The chain carries TRBV15 and TRBJ1-2; 11 nucleotides align to TRBD1. Germline assignment: CDR1 LNHNV and CDR2 YYDKDF (reference sequence). The V segment lost 1 base and the J segment 2 bases; nucleotides outside the gene matches: 0. This CDR3 comprises 15 residues.

A few counts support this clone. This chain joins TRBV18 and TRBJ2-5; D unresolved. Trimming stripped 3 bases from V and 3 bases from J, with 11 bases between. The CDR3 spans 14 residues. From germline, CDR1 is KGHSH and CDR2 LQKENI. The CDR3 nucleotides read TGTGCCAGCTCACCGGGGTTGGGAAAAGAGACCCAGTACTTC. Protein product: CASSPGLGKETQYF.

This clone was picked up a small number of times. The chain is built from TRBV5-1 and TRBJ2-7, with D possibly matching TRBD2 (5 bases). V lost 5 bases, J lost 6 bases, and 21 bases lay in between. The CDR3 loop spans 15 amino acids. Germline values: CDR1 SGHRS, CDR2 YFSETQ. The DNA for the CDR3 is TGCGCCAGCAGGGGCGTGGCAGAAAGGACTGGCGAGCAGTACTTC. It specifies CASRGVAERTGEQYF. The whole variable domain, filled in from reference TRBV5-1 and TRBJ2-7, reads KAGVTQTPRYLIKTRGQQVTLSCSPISGHRSVSWYQQTPGQGLQFLFEYFSETQRNKGNFPGRFSGRQFSNSRSEMNVSTLELGDSALYLCASRGVAERTGEQYFGPGTRLTVT.

In the case of this clone: Other nucleotide sequences in the sample specify the same CDR3. The chain employs TRBV5-1 and TRBJ1-5, with D uncertain. V was shortened by 0 bases and J by 2 bases, with 6 bases between the two germline ends. Germline V gene data show CDR1 as SGHRS and CDR2 as YFSETQ. CDR3 length: 14 amino acids. The CDR3 spells CASSLGDRNQPQHF. The CDR3 DNA sequence: TGCGCCAGCAGCTTGGGGGATCGCAATCAGCCCCAGCATTTT.

V is TRBV10-3 and J is TRBJ2-1, with 12 positions matching TRBD2. V was clipped by 6 bases and J by 1 base; unmatched bases: 1. The CDR3 has 15 amino acids. In germline, CDR1 is ENHRY, CDR2 SYGVKD. The CDR3 spells CAIRTSGRSYNEQFF. The DNA of the CDR3 is TGTGCCATCAGAACTAGCGGGAGGTCCTACAATGAGCAGTTCTTC.

Here the CDR3 DNA reads TGTGCCAGCAGTTTGGGCGGGAGGGCCTCTGGCAAAAACATTCAGTACTTC. It codes for CASSLGGRASGKNIQYF. The chain employs TRBV27 and TRBJ2-4; 9 bases are shared with TRBD2. After removal of 3 bases from V and 3 bases from J, the junction contained 9 bases not matched to a gene. The CDR3 extends over 17 amino acids. Germline V gene lookup returns CDR1 MNHEY and CDR2 SMNVEV (reference sequence).

About this clone: The sample carries other DNA sequences with the same CDR3. CDR3: CASSPSLTDTQYF. The CDR3 nucleotides read TGTGCCAGCTCACCTTCTTTGACAGATACGCAGTATTTT. This chain links TRBV18 with TRBJ2-3; no clear D. In germline, CDR1 is KGHSH, CDR2 LQKENI. This CDR3 comprises 13 residues. Deletions cut 3 bases from V and 3 bases from J, with 7 bases between.

This clone was counted a few times. The chain joins TRBV7-2 to TRBJ2-7; D perhaps matches TRBD2 (7 bases). This CDR3 is 17 amino acids long. V was trimmed by 1 base and J by 6 bases, leaving 22 bases between them. Germline CDR1 is SGHTA and CDR2 is FQGNSA. The chain's CDR3 is CASSLEGGGHRRAEQYF. Written as DNA, the CDR3 is TGTGCCAGCAGCTTAGAGGGGGGGGGACACCGTCGGGCCGAGCAGTACTTC.

The chain is built from TRBV20-1 and TRBJ1-2; D gene unclear. Germline CDR1 reads DFQATT; CDR2 reads SNEGSKA (reference sequence). Trimming took off 6 bases at V and 4 bases at J, with 6 bases between the two ends. This CDR3 comprises 10 residues. The chain's CDR3 is CSAGPYGYTF. CDR3 in DNA: TGCAGTGCAGGCCCCTATGGCTACACCTTC.

The chain couples TRBV7-8 to TRBJ2-1, with a possible D match to TRBD2 (6 bases). The CDR3 spans 14 residues. Trimming cost V 3 bases and J 3 bases, with 9 bases left between them. The germline V gene encodes CDR1 SGHVS and CDR2 FQNEAQ. The CDR3 loop is CASSFNSGYNEQFF. The CDR3 DNA follows: TGTGCCAGCAGCTTTAATAGCGGCTACAATGAGCAGTTCTTC.

This clone was observed a few times. CDR3 nucleotides: TGTGCCACCAGCAGGGATTGGGCGGGAGACTTATACAATGAGCAGTTCTTC. It specifies CATSRDWAGDLYNEQFF. The chain uses TRBV15 and TRBJ2-1; 7 bases fit TRBD2. V was pared by 3 bases and J by 4 bases, with 12 bases of the junction left unmatched. CDR1 and CDR2 from the germline V gene are LNHNV and YYDKDF (reference sequence). The CDR3 contains 17 residues.

This clone was counted a few times. This rearrangement joins TRBV18 to TRBJ1-5; D is undetermined. Trimming pared 2 bases from V and 1 base from J, leaving 18 bases between. Germline CDR1 reads KGHSH; CDR2 reads LQKENI. This CDR3 has 18 amino acids. The CDR3 sequence: CASSPGPPIGWSNQPQHF. The CDR3 DNA follows: TGTGCCAGCTCACCAGGGCCGCCGATAGGGTGGAGCAATCAGCCCCAGCATTTT.

This clone has only one observation. V usage is TRBV19 and J usage is TRBJ2-3; no definite D call. The V and J ends lost 0 bases and 2 bases respectively, with 12 bases between them. CDR1 is LNHDA and CDR2 is SQIVND in the germline V gene (reference sequence). The CDR3 covers 16 residues. CDR3 DNA: TGTGCCAGTAGTATAGAAGGCCAGCCCCTCACAGATACGCAGTATTTT. It encodes CASSIEGQPLTDTQYF.

This clone was seen more than once but under ten times. The CDR3 spells CASSPNSGQETQYF. CDR3 nucleotide sequence: TGTGCCAGCAGCCCTAATAGCGGACAAGAGACCCAGTACTTC. V gene TRBV7-2 combines with J gene TRBJ2-5; D might be TRBD2 (6 bases). CDR1 and CDR2 from the germline V gene are SGHTA and FQGNSA. CDR3 length: 14 residues. V lost 5 bases, J lost 2 bases, and 12 bases lay in between.

This rearrangement joins TRBV5-6 to TRBJ2-2; no definite D call. Looked up from germline, CDR1 is SGHDT and CDR2 is YYEEEE. The CDR3 covers 14 residues. Deletions cut 0 bases from V and 6 bases from J, with 9 bases between. The CDR3 loop is CASSLGSPSGELFF. CDR3 DNA: TGTGCCAGCAGCTTGGGATCGCCCTCCGGGGAGCTGTTTTTT.

This chain uses TRBV9 with TRBJ2-3, with TRBD1 as a possible D gene (5 bases). Germline V CDR1 and CDR2: SGDLS, YYNGEE. The CDR3 is 13 amino acids. V lost 6 bases and J lost 2, with 10 bases in between. The CDR3: CASKSGNTDTQYF. CDR3 coding DNA: TGTGCCAGCAAGTCAGGGAACACAGATACGCAGTATTTT.

V gene TRBV4-2 combines with J gene TRBJ1-1; D unresolved. Between the trimmed V and J ends, which lost 4 bases and 10 bases, there was a span of 16 bases. Germline V gene lookup returns CDR1 LGHNA and CDR2 YNFKEQ. This CDR3 contains 13 residues. CDR3 residues: CASSPLNRPRAFF. CDR3 nucleotides: TGTGCCAGCAGCCCTTTGAACCGGCCGCGAGCTTTCTTT.

This clone showed up just a few times. V is TRBV2 and J is TRBJ1-2; a weak D match, TRBD1 (5 bases). V lost 6 bases and J 4 bases, leaving 12 bases between the germline ends. The CDR3 is made up of 13 amino acids. The germline V gene has CDR1 SNHLY and CDR2 FYNNEI. CDR3 amino acids: CASRHDRLYGYTF. The CDR3 DNA sequence: TGTGCCAGCAGACACGACAGACTCTATGGCTACACCTTC.

This chain uses TRBV2 with TRBJ1-5; 10 nucleotides align to TRBD1. CDR3 length: 16 amino acids. V was pared by 6 bases and J by 0 bases, with 5 bases of the junction left unmatched. Germline V gives CDR1 SNHLY, CDR2 FYNNEI. The CDR3 DNA is TGTGCCAGCAGCCTGGACAGGGGGTTTAGCAATCAGCCCCAGCATTTT. Protein sequence: CASSLDRGFSNQPQHF.

The rearrangement uses TRBV27 and TRBJ2-5, with TRBD2 matching 11 bases. CDR1 is MNHEY and CDR2 is SMNVEV in the germline V gene (reference sequence). V lost 1 base, J lost 5 bases, and 12 bases stayed unmatched. The CDR3 consists of 18 residues. The CDR3, as DNA: TGTGCCAGCAGTTTATATTTCCCTAGCGGGAGGTCTTGGGAGACCCAGTACTTC. Protein sequence: CASSLYFPSGRSWETQYF.

The chain recombines TRBV2 with TRBJ2-7; D ambiguous. This CDR3 is built from 12 residues. The germline V and J ends were trimmed by 5 bases and 2 bases, with 7 bases remaining between them. Germline CDR1 is SNHLY and CDR2 is FYNNEI. The CDR3, as DNA: TGTGCCAGCAGTATCGAGGCCTACGAGCAGTACTTC. It is translated as CASSIEAYEQYF.

This clone was seen a few times. This rearrangement joins TRBV28 to TRBJ2-7; 9 bases are a match to TRBD1. This CDR3 contains 17 residues. With 6 bases clipped from V and 4 bases from J, the junction kept 16 bases outside the gene matches. The V gene's germline CDR1 is MDHEN and CDR2 SYDVKM. The CDR3 loop is CASSGTGRSGSVYEQYF. The CDR3 DNA follows: TGTGCCAGCAGCGGGACAGGGCGTTCTGGGTCGGTGTACGAGCAGTACTTC. Using reference TRBV28 and TRBJ2-7 for the parts outside the CDR3, the full variable domain is DVKVTQSSRYLVKRTGEKVFLECVQDMDHENMFWYRQDPGLGLRLIYFSYDVKMKEKGDIPEGYSVSREKKERFSLILESASTNQTSMYLCASSGTGRSGSVYEQYFGPGTRLTVT.

This chain connects TRBV28 to TRBJ2-2; D is unresolved. Looked up from germline, CDR1 is MDHEN and CDR2 is SYDVKM. Trimming cost V 7 bases and J 6 bases, with 12 bases left between them. This CDR3 contains 13 residues. The CDR3 nucleotides are TGTGCCAGCACCTTAATTGAGGCCGGGGAGCTGTTTTTT. Protein product: CASTLIEAGELFF.

This clone has more than one count but fewer than ten. This chain joins TRBV5-1 and TRBJ2-5; 13 bases agree with TRBD2. This CDR3 spans 15 amino acids. V was clipped by 4 bases and J by 5 bases; unmatched bases: 5. Germline values: CDR1 SGHRS, CDR2 YFSETQ. This CDR3 reads CASSVGLAGKETQYF. CDR3 sequence (DNA): TGCGCCAGCAGCGTGGGACTAGCGGGAAAGGAGACCCAGTACTTC.

This clone came up a few times. The chain employs TRBV6-5 and TRBJ1-2; the D gene is possibly TRBD1 (6 bases). Germline V gives CDR1 MNHEY, CDR2 SVGAGI. This CDR3 has 15 residues. V gave up 6 bases and J gave up 3 bases, with 17 bases separating them. The CDR3 sequence is CASSPATGVDYGYTF. CDR3 coding DNA: TGTGCCAGCAGCCCTGCGACAGGAGTAGACTATGGCTACACCTTC.